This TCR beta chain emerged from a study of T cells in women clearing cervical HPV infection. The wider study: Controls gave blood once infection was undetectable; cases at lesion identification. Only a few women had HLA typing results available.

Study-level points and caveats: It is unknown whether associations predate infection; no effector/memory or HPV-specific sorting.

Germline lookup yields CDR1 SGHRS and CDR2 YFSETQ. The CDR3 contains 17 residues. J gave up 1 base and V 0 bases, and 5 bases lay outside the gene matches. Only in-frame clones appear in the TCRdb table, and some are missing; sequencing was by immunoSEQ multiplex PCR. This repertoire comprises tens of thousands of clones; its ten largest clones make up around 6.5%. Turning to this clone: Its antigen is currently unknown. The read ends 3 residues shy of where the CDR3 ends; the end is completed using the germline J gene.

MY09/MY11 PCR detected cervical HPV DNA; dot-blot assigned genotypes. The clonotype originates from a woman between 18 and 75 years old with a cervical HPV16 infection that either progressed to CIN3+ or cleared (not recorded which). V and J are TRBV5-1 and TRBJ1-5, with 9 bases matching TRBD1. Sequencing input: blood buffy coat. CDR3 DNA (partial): TGCGCCAGCAGCTTGGTTCCGGGACAGGGAAGCAATCAGCCC. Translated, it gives CASSLVPGQGSNQP. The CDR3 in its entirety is CASSLVPGQGSNQPQHF.